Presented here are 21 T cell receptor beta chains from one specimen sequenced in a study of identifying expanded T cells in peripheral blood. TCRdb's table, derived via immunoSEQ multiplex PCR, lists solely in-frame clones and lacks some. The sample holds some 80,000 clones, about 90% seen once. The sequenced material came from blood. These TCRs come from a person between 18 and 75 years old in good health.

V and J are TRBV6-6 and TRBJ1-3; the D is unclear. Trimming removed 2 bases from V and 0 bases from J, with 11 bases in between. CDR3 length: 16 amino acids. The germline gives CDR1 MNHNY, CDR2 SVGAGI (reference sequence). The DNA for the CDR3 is TGTGCCAGCAGTTACGCAGCTTCCCGCTCTGGAAACACCATATATTTT. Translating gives CASSYAASRSGNTIYF.

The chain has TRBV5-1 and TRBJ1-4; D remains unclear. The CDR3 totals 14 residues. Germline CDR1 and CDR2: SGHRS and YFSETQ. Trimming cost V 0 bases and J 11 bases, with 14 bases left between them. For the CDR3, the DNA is TGCGCCAGCAGCTTGGTATTATCCTCTGGGAAACTGTTTTTT. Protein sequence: CASSLVLSSGKLFF.

The CDR3, as DNA: TGTGCCAGCAGCGGAGACAGGAGTAACACTGAAGCTTTCTTT. Its translation: CASSGDRSNTEAFF. This sequence joins TRBV27 and TRBJ1-1; D possibly corresponds to TRBD1 (6 bases). The V end was cut by 6 bases, the J end by 2 bases, with 13 bases between. CDR3 length: 14 amino acids. The V gene's germline CDR1 is MNHEY and CDR2 SMNVEV (reference sequence).

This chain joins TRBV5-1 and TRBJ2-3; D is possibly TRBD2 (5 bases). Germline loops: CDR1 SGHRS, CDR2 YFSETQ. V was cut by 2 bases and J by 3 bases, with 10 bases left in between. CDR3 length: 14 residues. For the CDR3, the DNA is TGCGCCAGCAGCTTTGGTCGGGGAACAGATACGCAGTATTTT. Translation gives CASSFGRGTDTQYF.

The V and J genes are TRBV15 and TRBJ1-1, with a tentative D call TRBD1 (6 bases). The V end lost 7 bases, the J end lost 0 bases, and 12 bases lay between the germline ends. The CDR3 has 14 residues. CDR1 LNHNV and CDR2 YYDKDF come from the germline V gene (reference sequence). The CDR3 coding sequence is TGTGCCACCACTACGGACAGAATGAACACTGAAGCTTTCTTT. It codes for CATTTDRMNTEAFF.

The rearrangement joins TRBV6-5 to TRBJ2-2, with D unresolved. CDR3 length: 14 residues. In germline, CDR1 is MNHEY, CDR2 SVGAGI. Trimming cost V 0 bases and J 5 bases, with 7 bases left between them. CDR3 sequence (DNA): TGTGCCAGCAGTTACTCGCAAGCGACCGGGGAGCTGTTTTTT. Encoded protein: CASSYSQATGELFF.

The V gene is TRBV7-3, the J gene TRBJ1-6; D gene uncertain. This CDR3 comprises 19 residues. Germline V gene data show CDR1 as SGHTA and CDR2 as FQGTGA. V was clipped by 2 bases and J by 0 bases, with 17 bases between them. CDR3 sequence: CASSLSRSALSSYNSPLHF. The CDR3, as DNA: TGTGCCAGCAGCTTATCCAGGTCAGCCCTCAGCTCCTATAATTCACCCCTCCACTTT.

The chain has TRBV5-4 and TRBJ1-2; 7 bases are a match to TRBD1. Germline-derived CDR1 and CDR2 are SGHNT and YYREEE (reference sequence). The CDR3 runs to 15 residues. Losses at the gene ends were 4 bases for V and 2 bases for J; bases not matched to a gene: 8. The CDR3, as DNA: TGTGCCAGCAGCCCGCAGACAGGGAAAAACTATGGCTACACCTTC. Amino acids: CASSPQTGKNYGYTF.

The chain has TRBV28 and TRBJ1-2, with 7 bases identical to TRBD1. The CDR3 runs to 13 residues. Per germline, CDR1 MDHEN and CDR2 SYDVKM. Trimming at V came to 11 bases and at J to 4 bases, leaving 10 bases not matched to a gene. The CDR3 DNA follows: TGTGCCTCGTGGACAGGAGGTTTCTATGGCTACACCTTC. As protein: CASWTGGFYGYTF.

CDR3 amino acids: CASSLFMGGSGRDTQYF. CDR3 coding DNA: TGTGCCAGCAGTCTGTTCATGGGCGGGAGCGGCCGAGATACGCAGTATTTT. This sequence joins TRBV27 and TRBJ2-3, with 7 positions matching TRBD2. V shed 5 bases and J 5 bases; nucleotides not matched to a gene: 16. Germline V gene lookup returns CDR1 MNHEY and CDR2 SMNVEV (reference sequence). This CDR3 spans 17 amino acids.

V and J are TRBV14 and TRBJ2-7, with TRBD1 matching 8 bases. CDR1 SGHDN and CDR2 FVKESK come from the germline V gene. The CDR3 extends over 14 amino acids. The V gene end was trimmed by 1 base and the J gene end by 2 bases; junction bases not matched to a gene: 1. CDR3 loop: CASSQAGGPYEQYF. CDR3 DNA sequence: TGTGCCAGCAGCCAAGCAGGGGGCCCCTACGAGCAGTACTTC.

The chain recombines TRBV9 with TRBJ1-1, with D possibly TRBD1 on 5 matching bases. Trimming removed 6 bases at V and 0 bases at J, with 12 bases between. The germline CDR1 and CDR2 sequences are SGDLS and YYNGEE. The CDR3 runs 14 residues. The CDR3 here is CASTGTAMNTEAFF. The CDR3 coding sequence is TGTGCCAGCACTGGGACCGCCATGAACACTGAAGCTTTCTTT.

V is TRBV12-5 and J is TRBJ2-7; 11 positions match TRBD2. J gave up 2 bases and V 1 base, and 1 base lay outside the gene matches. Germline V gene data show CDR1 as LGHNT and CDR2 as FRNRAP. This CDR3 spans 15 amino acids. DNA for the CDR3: TGTGCTAGTGGTTTGGGACTAGCGGGAACCTACGAGCAGTACTTC. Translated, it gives CASGLGLAGTYEQYF.

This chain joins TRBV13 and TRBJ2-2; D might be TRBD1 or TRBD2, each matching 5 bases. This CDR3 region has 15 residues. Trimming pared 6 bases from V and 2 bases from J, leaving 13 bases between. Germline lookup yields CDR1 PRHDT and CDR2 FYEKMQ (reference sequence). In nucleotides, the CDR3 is TGTGCCAGCAGAAGATGGGGGACCAACACCGGGGAGCTGTTTTTT. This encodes CASRRWGTNTGELFF.

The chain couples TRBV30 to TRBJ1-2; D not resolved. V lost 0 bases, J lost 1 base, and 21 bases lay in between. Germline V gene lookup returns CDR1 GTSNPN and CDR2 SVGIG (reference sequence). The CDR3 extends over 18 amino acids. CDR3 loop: CAWSVIILETPNNYGYTF. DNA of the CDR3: TGTGCCTGGAGTGTAATAATTTTAGAGACGCCTAATAACTATGGCTACACCTTC.

The DNA of the CDR3 is TGTGCCAGCAGCTTTTCAGGTGGGTTGAACACTGAAGCTTTCTTT. Protein sequence: CASSFSGGLNTEAFF. V is TRBV11-2 and J is TRBJ1-1; D ambiguous. The CDR3 is 15 amino acids. Germline loops: CDR1 SGHAT, CDR2 FQNNGV. Between the trimmed V and J ends, which lost 3 bases and 0 bases, there was a span of 11 bases.

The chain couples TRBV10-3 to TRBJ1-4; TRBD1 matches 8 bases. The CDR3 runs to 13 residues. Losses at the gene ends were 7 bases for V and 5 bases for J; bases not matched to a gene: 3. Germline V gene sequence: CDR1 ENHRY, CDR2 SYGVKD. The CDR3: CAITRDRNEKLFF. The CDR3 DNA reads TGTGCCATCACCCGGGACAGGAATGAAAAACTGTTTTTT.

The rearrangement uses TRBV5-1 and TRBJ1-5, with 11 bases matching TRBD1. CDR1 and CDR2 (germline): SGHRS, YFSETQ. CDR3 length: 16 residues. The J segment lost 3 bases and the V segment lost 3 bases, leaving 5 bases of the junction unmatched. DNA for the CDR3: TGCGCCAGCAGCTCCGGGACAGGGGGATACAATCAGCCCCAGCATTTT. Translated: CASSSGTGGYNQPQHF.

The CDR3 coding sequence is TGCGCCAGCAGCCTCCGGACAGGGAACATGAACACTGAAGCTTTCTTT. Translating gives CASSLRTGNMNTEAFF. The V and J genes are TRBV5-1 and TRBJ1-1, with 8 positions matching TRBD1. This CDR3 contains 16 residues. The germline V gene has CDR1 SGHRS and CDR2 YFSETQ. V dropped 4 bases and J dropped 0; count of bases not matched to a gene: 8.

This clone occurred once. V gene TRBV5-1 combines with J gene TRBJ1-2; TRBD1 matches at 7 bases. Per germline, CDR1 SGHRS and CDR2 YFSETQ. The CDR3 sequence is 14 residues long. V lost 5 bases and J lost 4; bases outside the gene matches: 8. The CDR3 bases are TGCGCCAGCAGTTCAGGGGGTACTGGCTATGGCTACACCTTC. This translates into CASSSGGTGYGYTF.

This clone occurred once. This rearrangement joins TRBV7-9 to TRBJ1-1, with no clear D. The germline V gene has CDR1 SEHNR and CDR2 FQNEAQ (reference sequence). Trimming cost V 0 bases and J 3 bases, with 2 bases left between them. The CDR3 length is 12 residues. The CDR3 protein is CASSLAYTEAFF. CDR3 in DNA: TGTGCCAGCAGCTTAGCTTACACTGAAGCTTTCTTT.